This paragraph covers one T cell receptor (beta chain) sequence. Its antigen is unidentified. The data were produced by immunoSEQ multiplex PCR, yet TCRdb's version contains in-frame clones alone and is incomplete. The profile shows tens of thousands of clones, about 95% of them singletons. The sample is drawn from a study of cytomegalovirus exposure and HLA in healthy donors. Whole-study findings and limits: Many donors carried some public TCRs, although rarity characterized most TCR sequences.

The ends lost 6 bases at V and 9 bases at J; junction bases unmatched: 8. The CDR3 extends over 14 amino acids. The germline V gene has CDR1 SGHTA and CDR2 FQGNSA. Sequenced material: PBMCs. The receptor comes from a woman in her late teens or twenties in good health and CMV-seropositive. The chain couples TRBV7-2 to TRBJ2-7, with 13 bases fitting TRBD2. As DNA, the CDR3 is TGTGCCAGCAGGGGGGGACTAGCGGGATCGGGGCAGTACTTC. Its translation: CASRGGLAGSGQYF.